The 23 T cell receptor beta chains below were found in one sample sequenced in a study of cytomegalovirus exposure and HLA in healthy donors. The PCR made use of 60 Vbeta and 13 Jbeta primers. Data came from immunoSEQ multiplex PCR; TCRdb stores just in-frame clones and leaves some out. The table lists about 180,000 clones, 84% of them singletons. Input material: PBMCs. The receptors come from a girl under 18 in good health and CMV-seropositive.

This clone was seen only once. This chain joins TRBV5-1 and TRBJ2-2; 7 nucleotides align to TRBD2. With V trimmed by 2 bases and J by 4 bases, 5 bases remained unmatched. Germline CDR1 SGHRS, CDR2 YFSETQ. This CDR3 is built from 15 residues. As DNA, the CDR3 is TGCGCCAGCAGCTTTAGCGGGTTCGGCACCGGGGAGCTGTTTTTT. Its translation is CASSFSGFGTGELFF.

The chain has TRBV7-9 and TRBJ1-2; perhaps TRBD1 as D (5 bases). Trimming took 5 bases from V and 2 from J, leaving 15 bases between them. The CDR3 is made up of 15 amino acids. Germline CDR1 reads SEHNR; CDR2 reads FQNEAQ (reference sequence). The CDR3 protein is CASSHRQIKNYGYTF. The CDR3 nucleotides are TGTGCCAGCAGCCACAGACAGATCAAGAACTATGGCTACACCTTC. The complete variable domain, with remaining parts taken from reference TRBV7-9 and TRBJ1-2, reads DTGVSQNPRHKITKRGQNVTFRCDPISEHNRLYWYRQTLGQGPEFLTYFQNEAQLEKSRLLSDRFSAERPKGSFSTLEIQRTEQGDSAMYLCASSHRQIKNYGYTFGSGTRLTVV.

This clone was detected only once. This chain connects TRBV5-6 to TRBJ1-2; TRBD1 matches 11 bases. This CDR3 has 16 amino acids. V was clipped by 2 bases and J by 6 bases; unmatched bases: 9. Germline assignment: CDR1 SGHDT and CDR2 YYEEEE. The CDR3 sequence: CASSLRVDRGRNGYTF. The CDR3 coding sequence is TGTGCCAGCAGCTTAAGGGTGGACAGGGGGCGGAATGGCTACACCTTC.

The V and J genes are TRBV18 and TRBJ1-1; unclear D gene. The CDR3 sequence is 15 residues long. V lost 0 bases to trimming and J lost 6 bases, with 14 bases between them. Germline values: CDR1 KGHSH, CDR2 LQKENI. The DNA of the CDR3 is TGTGCCAGCTCACCACCGGCGGACTTGCCCCCTGAAGCTTTCTTT. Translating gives CASSPPADLPPEAFF.

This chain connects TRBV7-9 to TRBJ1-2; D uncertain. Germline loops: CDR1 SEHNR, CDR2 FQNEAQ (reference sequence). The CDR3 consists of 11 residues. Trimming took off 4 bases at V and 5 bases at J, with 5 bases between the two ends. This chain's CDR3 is CASSSEYGYTF. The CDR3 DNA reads TGTGCCAGCAGCTCAGAATATGGCTACACCTTC.

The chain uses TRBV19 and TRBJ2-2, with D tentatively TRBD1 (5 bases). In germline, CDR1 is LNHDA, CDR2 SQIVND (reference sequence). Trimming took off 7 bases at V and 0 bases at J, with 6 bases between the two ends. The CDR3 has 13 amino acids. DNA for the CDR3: TGTGCCAGTACAGGGTCGAACACCGGGGAGCTGTTTTTT. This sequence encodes CASTGSNTGELFF.

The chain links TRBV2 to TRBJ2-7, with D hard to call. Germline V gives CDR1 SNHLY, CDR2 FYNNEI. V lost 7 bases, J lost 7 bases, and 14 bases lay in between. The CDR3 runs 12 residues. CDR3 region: CASIVPPREQYF. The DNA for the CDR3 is TGTGCCAGCATCGTGCCCCCTCGGGAGCAGTACTTC. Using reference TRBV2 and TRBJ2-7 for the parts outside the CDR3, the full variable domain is EPEVTQTPSHQVTQMGQEVILRCVPISNHLYFYWYRQILGQKVEFLVSFYNNEISEKSEIFDDQFSVERPDGSNFTLKIRSTKLEDSAMYFCASIVPPREQYFGPGTRLTVT.

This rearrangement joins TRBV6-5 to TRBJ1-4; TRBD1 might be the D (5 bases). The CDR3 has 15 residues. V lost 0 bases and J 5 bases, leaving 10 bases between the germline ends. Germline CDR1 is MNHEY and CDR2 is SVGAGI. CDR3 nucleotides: TGTGCCAGCAGTTACTCGTCGGCAGGGAATGAAAAACTGTTTTTT. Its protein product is CASSYSSAGNEKLFF.

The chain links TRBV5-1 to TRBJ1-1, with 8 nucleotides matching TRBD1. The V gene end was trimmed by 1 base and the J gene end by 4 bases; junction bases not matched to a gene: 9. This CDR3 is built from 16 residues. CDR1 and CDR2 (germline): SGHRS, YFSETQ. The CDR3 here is CASSLISGTGGTEAFF. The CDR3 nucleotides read TGCGCCAGCAGCTTGATCTCCGGGACAGGCGGCACTGAAGCTTTCTTT.

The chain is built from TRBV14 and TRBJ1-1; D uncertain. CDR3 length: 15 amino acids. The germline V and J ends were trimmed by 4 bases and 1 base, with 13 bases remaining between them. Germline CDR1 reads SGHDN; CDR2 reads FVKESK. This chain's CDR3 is CASSLLLTANTEAFF. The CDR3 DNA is TGTGCCAGCAGCCTTTTGCTTACAGCGAACACTGAAGCTTTCTTT.

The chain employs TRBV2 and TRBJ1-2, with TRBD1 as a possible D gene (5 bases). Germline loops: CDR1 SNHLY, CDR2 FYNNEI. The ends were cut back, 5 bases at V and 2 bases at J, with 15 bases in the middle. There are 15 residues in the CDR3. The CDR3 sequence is CASSPPGAGNYGYTF. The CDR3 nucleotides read TGTGCCAGCAGTCCGCCTGGGGCAGGGAACTATGGCTACACCTTC.

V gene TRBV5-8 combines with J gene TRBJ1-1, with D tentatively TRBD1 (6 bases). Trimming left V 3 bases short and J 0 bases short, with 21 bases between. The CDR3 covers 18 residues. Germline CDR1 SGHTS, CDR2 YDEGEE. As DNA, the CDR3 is TGTGCCAGCAGCTCATCCCCCGGGACACACGCTATGAACACTGAAGCTTTCTTT. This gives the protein CASSSSPGTHAMNTEAFF.

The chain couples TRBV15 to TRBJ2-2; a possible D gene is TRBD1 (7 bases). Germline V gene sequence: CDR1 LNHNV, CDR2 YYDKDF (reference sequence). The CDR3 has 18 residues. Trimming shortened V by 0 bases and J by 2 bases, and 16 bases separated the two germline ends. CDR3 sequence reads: CATSRDWGTAGNTGELFF. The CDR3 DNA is TGTGCCACCAGCAGAGATTGGGGGACAGCGGGTAACACCGGGGAGCTGTTTTTT.

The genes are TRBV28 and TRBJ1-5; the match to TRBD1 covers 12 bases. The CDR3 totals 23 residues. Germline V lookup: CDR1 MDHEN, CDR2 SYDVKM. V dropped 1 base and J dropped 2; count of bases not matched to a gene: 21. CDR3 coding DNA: TGTGCCAGCAGTTTATTTCGTTTCGGGACAGGGGGCGCGTCGGGATTCGGCAATCAGCCCCAGCATTTT. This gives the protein CASSLFRFGTGGASGFGNQPQHF.

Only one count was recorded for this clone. In DNA, the CDR3 is TGCGCCAGCAGCCAAGTTTCAGATAACTATGGCTACACCTTC. Translating gives CASSQVSDNYGYTF. The chain employs TRBV4-1 and TRBJ1-2; D uncertain. The germline V and J ends were trimmed by 1 base and 1 base, with 7 bases remaining between them. This CDR3 is 14 amino acids long. Looked up from germline, CDR1 is MGHRA and CDR2 is YSYEKL.

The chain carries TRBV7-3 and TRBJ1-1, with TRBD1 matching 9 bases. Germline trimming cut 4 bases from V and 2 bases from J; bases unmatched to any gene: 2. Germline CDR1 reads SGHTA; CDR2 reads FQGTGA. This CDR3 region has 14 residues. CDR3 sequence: CASSSGQGNTEAFF. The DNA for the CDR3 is TGTGCCAGCAGCTCGGGACAGGGAAACACTGAAGCTTTCTTT. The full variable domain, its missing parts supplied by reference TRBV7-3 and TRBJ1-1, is GAGVSQTPSNKVTEKGKYVELRCDPISGHTALYWYRQSLGQGPEFLIYFQGTGAADDSGLPNDRFFAVRPEGSVSTLKIQRTERGDSAVYLCASSSGQGNTEAFFGQGTRLTVV.

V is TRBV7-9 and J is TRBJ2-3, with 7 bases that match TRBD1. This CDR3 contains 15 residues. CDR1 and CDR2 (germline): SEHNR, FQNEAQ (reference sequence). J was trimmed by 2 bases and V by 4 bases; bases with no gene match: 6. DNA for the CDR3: TGTGCCAGCAGCTCTGGGGGACAGCCCACAGATACGCAGTATTTT. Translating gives CASSSGGQPTDTQYF.

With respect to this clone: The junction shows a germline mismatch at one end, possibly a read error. CDR3 in amino acids: CSSSLGWVGGVVQPQHF. The CDR3 DNA reads TGTTCCAGCAGCTTAGGTTGGGTCGGGGGGGTGGTACAGCCCCAGCATTTT. V gene TRBV7-9 combines with J gene TRBJ1-5; tentatively, D is TRBD1 (5 bases). CDR3 length: 17 amino acids. Germline CDR1 reads SEHNR; CDR2 reads FQNEAQ (reference sequence).

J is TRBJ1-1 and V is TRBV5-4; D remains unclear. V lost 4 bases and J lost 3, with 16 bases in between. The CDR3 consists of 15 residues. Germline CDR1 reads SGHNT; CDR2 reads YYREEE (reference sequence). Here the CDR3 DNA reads TGTGCCAGCAGCCAACATATCAACGGAGACACTGAAGCTTTCTTT. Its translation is CASSQHINGDTEAFF.

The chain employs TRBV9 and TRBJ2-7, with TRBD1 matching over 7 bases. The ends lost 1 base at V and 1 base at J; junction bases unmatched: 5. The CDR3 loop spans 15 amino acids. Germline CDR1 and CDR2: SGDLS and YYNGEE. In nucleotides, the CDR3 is TGTGCCAGCAGCGTATCGGGACAGAAGTCCTACGAGCAGTACTTC. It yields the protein CASSVSGQKSYEQYF.

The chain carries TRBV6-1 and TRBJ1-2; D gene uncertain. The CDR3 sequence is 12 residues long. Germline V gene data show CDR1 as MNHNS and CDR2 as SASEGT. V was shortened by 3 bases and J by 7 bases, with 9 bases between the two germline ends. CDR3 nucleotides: TGTGCCAGCAGTGACAGGAAGTCTGGCTACACCTTC. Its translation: CASSDRKSGYTF.

CDR3 coding DNA: TGTGCCAGCTCACCACAGGGGGCCAAAGATACGCAGTATTTT. Translating gives CASSPQGAKDTQYF. V is TRBV18 and J is TRBJ2-3; 7 nucleotides match TRBD1. The CDR3 is 14 residues long. Germline V CDR1 and CDR2: KGHSH, LQKENI. V lost 1 base and J lost 5; bases outside the gene matches: 3.

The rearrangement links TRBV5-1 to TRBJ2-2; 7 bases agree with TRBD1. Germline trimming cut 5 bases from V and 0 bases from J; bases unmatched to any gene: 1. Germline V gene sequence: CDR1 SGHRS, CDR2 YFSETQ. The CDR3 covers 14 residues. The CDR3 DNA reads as TGCGCCAGCAGGACAGGGACGAACACCGGGGAGCTGTTTTTT. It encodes CASRTGTNTGELFF.